The TCR beta chain described here comes from a study of T-cell reconstitution after alpha-beta-depleted transplantation in children. It was with unique molecular identifiers that the TCRbeta library was prepared. TCRdb passed the PCR reads through MiXCR, listing each CDR3 protein once. The sample holds some 500,000 distinct CDR3 sequences, around 17% seen once. This clonotype has more than one count but fewer than ten. With 6 bases clipped from V and 0 bases from J, the junction kept 11 bases outside the gene matches. This CDR3 region has 17 residues. CDR1 and CDR2 (germline): SGHTA, FQGNSA. The gene calls are TRBV7-2 and TRBJ2-1; 7 nucleotides match TRBD2. This receptor was taken from a human donor who donated a stem cell graft to a child with acute lymphoblastic leukemia. This material consisted of PBMCs from the stem cell graft donor, taken from the stem cell graft. CDR3 sequence reads: CASRSASGGSSYNEQFF. Here the CDR3 DNA reads TGTGCCAGCAGGTCAGCTAGCGGAGGGAGCTCCTACAATGAGCAGTTCTTC.